The clone carrying this T cell receptor beta chain was recorded once. Its antigen is unidentified. These data originate in a study of shared clonotypes between healthy human individuals. Germline V gene sequence: CDR1 SEHNR, CDR2 FQNEAQ (reference sequence). Unmatched junction bases numbered 8, after V lost 6 bases and J lost 8 bases. This CDR3 comprises 15 residues. Whole-study results and caveats: Since donors were few, the genetic and exposure-history diversity represented was limited.

TCRdb's table, derived via immunoSEQ multiplex PCR, lists solely in-frame clones and lacks some. The repertoire holds approximately 2.5 million clones, with just over 90% as singletons. The rearrangement uses TRBV7-9 and TRBJ1-4, with TRBD1 matching 11 bases. The sample consisted of naive CD4+ T cells sorted from blood. Sample subset: CD45RA+ positively selected. The receptor comes from a man younger than 35 in good health. CDR3 coding DNA: TGTGCCAGCAGGGGCGGGACAGGGGGATCGGAAAAACTGTTTTTT. This codes for CASRGGTGGSEKLFF.